A single T cell receptor (beta chain) is shown here with its context. The antigen is undetermined. An end of the junction differs from the germline gene, which may be a read error. Each TCR beta cDNA library carried unique molecular identifiers. cDNA molecules numbering some 500,000 came from roughly 1.1 to 9.2 million T cells. TCRdb analysed the PCR reads with MiXCR anew, one entry per CDR3 protein. The data show roughly 540,000 distinct CDR3 sequences, around a third seen once. The sample originates from a study of post-analysis software for immune sequencing data. Study at large: The study covered relapsing-remitting, secondary progressive and progressive-relapsing courses of multiple sclerosis.

This CDR3 has 15 residues. Germline assignment: CDR1 SSHAT and CDR2 FNYEAQ (reference sequence). Study results and limitations: Several TRBV segments occurring more often in patients than controls included TRBV5-6, TRBV5-1 and TRBV20-1. Multiple sclerosis was associated with a significant reduction in normalized Chao1 diversity relative to controls. Those samples that were prepared in the same batch co-clustered strongly by F measure.

Material: blood. The sequence derives from a girl under 18 with multiple sclerosis. The V gene is TRBV7-7, the J gene TRBJ2-7; tentatively, D is TRBD1 or TRBD2 (5 bases each). The CDR3 here is CASSFGYERGYEQYF. The CDR3 DNA reads as TGTGCTAGCAGCTTCGGCTACGAGAGGGGCTACGAGCAGTACTTC.